The 12 T cell receptor beta chains given below trace back to one sample, sequenced in a study of breast tumors, draining lymph nodes, adjacent tissues. TCRdb recomputed calls from the multiplex PCR reads with MiXCR, one row per CDR3 protein. The sample carries around 130,000 distinct CDR3 sequences, about 20% recorded once. Axillary draining lymph nodes of breast cancer patients supplied the node samples. The sample comprised axillary lymph node tissue. The source of these receptors is a female donor with breast cancer. Some clones in this sample may be carry-over from other donors' samples.

This clonotype was recorded many times. The V gene is TRBV5-4, the J gene TRBJ2-7; a weak D match, TRBD1 (6 bases). Germline V lookup: CDR1 SGHNT, CDR2 YYREEE (reference sequence). V lost 2 bases and J lost 6, with 15 bases in between. The CDR3 covers 14 residues. The CDR3: CASSLDRLVSEQYF. The CDR3 coding sequence is TGTGCCAGCAGCTTAGACAGGTTGGTCTCCGAGCAGTACTTC.

This clonotype appeared many times. The chain joins TRBV19 to TRBJ1-2, with TRBD1 matching 8 bases. CDR1 and CDR2 from the germline V gene are LNHDA and SQIVND (reference sequence). With 4 bases clipped from V and 5 bases from J, the junction kept 9 bases outside the gene matches. The CDR3 consists of 15 residues. The CDR3 nucleotides are TGTGCCAGTAGTACACCGGACAGGGCGGCATATGGCTACACCTTC. It yields the protein CASSTPDRAAYGYTF.

At least ten counts were recorded for this clonotype. The chain employs TRBV11-2 and TRBJ2-7; 8 positions match TRBD1. Germline V CDR1 and CDR2: SGHAT, FQNNGV. The V segment lost 7 bases and the J segment 7 bases; nucleotides outside the gene matches: 12. The CDR3 is 14 residues long. CDR3 sequence reads: CASTGQGAPLEQYF. The CDR3 DNA sequence: TGTGCCAGCACCGGCCAGGGGGCCCCATTGGAGCAGTACTTC.

This clonotype occurred a few times. This CDR3 is CASSSVKTYLNEKLFF. The CDR3, as DNA: TGTGCCAGTAGTTCTGTCAAGACATACCTCAATGAAAAACTGTTTTTT. The V call is TRBV19, the J call TRBJ1-4; D is undetermined. This CDR3 is 16 amino acids long. The germline gives CDR1 LNHDA, CDR2 SQIVND (reference sequence). Trimming cost V 5 bases and J 5 bases, with 18 bases left between them.

With regard to this clonotype: A read error is possible here, since a much larger clone lies one base away. The chain uses TRBV6-5 and TRBJ1-2; no clear D gene. This CDR3 comprises 11 residues. Germline V gives CDR1 MNHEY, CDR2 SVGAGI. Trimming took off 10 bases at V and 6 bases at J, with 12 bases between the two ends. The CDR3 region has the DNA TGTGCCACCACCCTCTCCGATGGCTACACCTTC. Translating it yields CATTLSDGYTF.

This clonotype was observed at least ten times. This chain connects TRBV3-1 to TRBJ2-1, with TRBD1 identical over 7 bases. The trim removed 0 bases at V and 1 base at J, leaving 0 bases unmatched. From germline, CDR1 is LGHDT and CDR2 YNNKEL (reference sequence). This CDR3 is built from 15 residues. The CDR3 coding sequence is TGTGCCAGCAGCCAAGAGGGACAGTCCTACAATGAGCAGTTCTTC. This translates into CASSQEGQSYNEQFF.

With regard to this clonotype: This may come from a read error, since a much larger clone is one base off. The rearrangement uses TRBV29-1 and TRBJ2-7; 9 nucleotides agree with TRBD1. Unmatched junction bases numbered 3, after V lost 3 bases and J lost 3 bases. The germline gives CDR1 SQVTM, CDR2 ANQGSEA. CDR3 length: 13 amino acids. CDR3 in amino acids: CSVEGTGIYEQYF. The DNA for the CDR3 is TGCAGCGTTGAGGGGACAGGGATCTACGAGCAGTACTTC.

This clonotype came up many times. This chain links TRBV2 with TRBJ2-2, with D unclear. Germline-derived CDR1 and CDR2 are SNHLY and FYNNEI. The CDR3 is 15 amino acids. Trimming shortened V by 4 bases and J by 6 bases, and 15 bases separated the two germline ends. CDR3 residues: CASSVGQRLAGELFF. In DNA form, the CDR3 reads TGTGCCAGCAGTGTAGGGCAGAGGCTCGCCGGGGAGCTGTTTTTT.

This clonotype came up many times. This chain connects TRBV7-9 to TRBJ2-7, with 8 bases lining up with TRBD2. Losses at the gene ends were 4 bases for V and 4 bases for J; bases not matched to a gene: 9. Germline CDR1 is SEHNR and CDR2 is FQNEAQ (reference sequence). The CDR3 extends over 15 amino acids. Here the CDR3 reads CASSSGGGRTYEQYF. The DNA for the CDR3 is TGTGCCAGCAGCTCGGGGGGCGGGAGGACATACGAGCAGTACTTC. Together with reference TRBV7-9 and TRBJ2-7, the CDR3 gives the full variable domain: DTGVSQNPRHKITKRGQNVTFRCDPISEHNRLYWYRQTLGQGPEFLTYFQNEAQLEKSRLLSDRFSAERPKGSFSTLEIQRTEQGDSAMYLCASSSGGGRTYEQYFGPGTRLTVT.

This clonotype was picked up many times. This chain uses TRBV19 with TRBJ1-2, with 8 bases matching TRBD1. Germline lookup yields CDR1 LNHDA and CDR2 SQIVND (reference sequence). The V and J ends lost 2 bases and 4 bases, in that order; junction bases with no gene match: 6. The CDR3 consists of 15 residues. CDR3 in DNA: TGTGCCAGTAGTATACAGGGGGCACCTTTCTATGGCTACACCTTC. Protein product: CASSIQGAPFYGYTF.

Ten or more counts support this clonotype. The V call is TRBV29-1, the J call TRBJ2-5; TRBD1 matches at 10 bases. Germline CDR1 and CDR2: SQVTM and ANQGSEA. This CDR3 spans 15 amino acids. J gave up 4 bases and V 4 bases, and 9 bases lay outside the gene matches. The CDR3 nucleotides are TGCAGCGTTGGACGGGACAGGGGATTCAGAGAGACCCAGTACTTC. Translation: CSVGRDRGFRETQYF.

V and J are TRBV12-3 or TRBV12-4 and TRBJ1-5; the D is unclear. The V end lost 3 bases, the J end lost 3 bases, and 9 bases lay between the germline ends. CDR3 length equals 14 residues. CDR3 amino acids: CASSFSVYNQPQHF. DNA for the CDR3: TGTGCCAGCAGTTTTTCGGTTTACAATCAGCCCCAGCATTTT.